This T cell receptor (beta chain) was identified in a study of blood T cell repertoires in COVID-19. Libraries were prepared by immunoSEQ multiplex PCR; TCRdb keeps only in-frame clonotypes and omits some of them. The profile shows about 58,000 clones, around 83% of them singletons. This clone was detected only once. Germline V gene lookup returns CDR1 SGHTA and CDR2 FQGNSA. J gave up 4 bases and V 1 base, and 8 bases lay outside the gene matches. This CDR3 has 16 residues. V usage is TRBV7-2 and J usage is TRBJ2-5; TRBD2 matches 8 bases. The receptor's source is a human donor in a cohort sampled during active COVID-19. The source material was peripheral blood. The CDR3 coding sequence is TGTGCCAGCAGCTTAGGACAGCCGGGGGGGGCAGAGACCCAGTACTTC. Amino acid sequence: CASSLGQPGGAETQYF. Full variable domain (remainder filled in from reference TRBV7-2 and TRBJ2-5): GAGVSQSPSNKVTEKGKDVELRCDPISGHTALYWYRQSLGQGLEFLIYFQGNSAPDKSGLPSDRFSAERTGGSVSTLTIQRTQQEDSAVYLCASSLGQPGGAETQYFGPGTRLLVL.